A single sample gave rise to the 2 T cell receptor beta chains below, sequenced in a study of Tregs in tolerant kidney transplant recipients. The repertoire was sequenced with immunoSEQ multiplex PCR; TCRdb's copy has only in-frame clones and lacks some. The sample holds about 77,000 clones, 98% seen once. The sequenced sample was CD4+ T cells from blood, obtained before the transplant. The source is a human donor who received a combined kidney and bone marrow transplant.

This clone has a handful of counts. CDR3 protein: CASSLSFGTGVSGELFF. CDR3 DNA: TGCGCCAGCAGCTTATCATTTGGGACAGGGGTGTCCGGGGAGCTGTTTTTT. The chain recombines TRBV5-1 with TRBJ2-2, with TRBD1 identical over 10 bases. The CDR3 extends over 17 amino acids. V dropped 2 bases and J dropped 6; count of bases not matched to a gene: 10. Germline V gene sequence: CDR1 SGHRS, CDR2 YFSETQ.

This clone was seen once. This sequence joins TRBV2 and TRBJ1-5, with 7 bases aligning to TRBD1. V lost 8 bases to trimming and J lost 0 bases; unmatched junction nucleotides: 1. CDR1 SNHLY and CDR2 FYNNEI come from the germline V gene. This CDR3 has 13 amino acids. The CDR3 spells CASDRDSNQPQHF. Written as DNA, the CDR3 is TGTGCCAGCGACAGGGATAGCAATCAGCCCCAGCATTTT.